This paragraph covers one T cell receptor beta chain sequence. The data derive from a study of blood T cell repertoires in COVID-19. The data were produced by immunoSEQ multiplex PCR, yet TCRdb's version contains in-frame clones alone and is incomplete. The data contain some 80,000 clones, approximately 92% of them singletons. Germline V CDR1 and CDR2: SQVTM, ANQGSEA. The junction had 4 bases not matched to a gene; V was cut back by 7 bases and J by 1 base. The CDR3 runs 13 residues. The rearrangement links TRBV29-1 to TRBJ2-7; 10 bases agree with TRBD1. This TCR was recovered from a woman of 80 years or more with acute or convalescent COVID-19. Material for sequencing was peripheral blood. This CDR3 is CSAWDRGSYEQYF. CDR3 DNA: TGCAGCGCATGGGACAGGGGATCCTACGAGCAGTACTTC.